This T cell receptor (beta chain) stems from a study of beta chain features in type 1 diabetes. General study points: More deletions and fewer insertions at VDJ junctions were found in patients with type 1 diabetes.

The CDR3 consists of 15 residues. V lost 0 bases to trimming and J lost 0 bases, with 3 bases between them. CDR1 is MDHEN, CDR2 SYDVKM, per germline. This clone was seen more than once but under ten times. Its target is not known. All of the isolated RNA was reverse transcribed, so expressed TCRB transcripts were sequenced. Generated by immunoSEQ multiplex PCR, the TCRdb table keeps only in-frame clones and is missing some. The sample contains more than 300,000 clones, about 15% of which appear only once. The rearrangement joins TRBV28 to TRBJ2-6, with D unresolved. Source material: naive CD4+ T cells from blood. This receptor was taken from a woman aged 18-29 years in good health. The CDR3 is CASSLWSSGANVLTF. The CDR3 coding sequence is TGTGCCAGCAGTTTATGGAGCTCTGGGGCCAACGTCCTGACTTTC.